The 27 T cell receptor beta chains in this list originate from one sample, sequenced in a study of cytomegalovirus exposure and HLA in healthy donors. This PCR relied on a set of 60 Vbeta primers and 13 Jbeta primers. Clones were read by immunoSEQ multiplex PCR, and TCRdb kept only the in-frame ones, dropping some. The sample consists of about 140,000 clones, roughly three quarters of them appearing once. Sequenced: PBMCs. Receptors were obtained from a woman aged 25 to 39 in good health and CMV-seronegative.

The genes are TRBV5-1 and TRBJ2-1; D remains ambiguous. Germline-derived CDR1 and CDR2 are SGHRS and YFSETQ. V lost 0 bases and J 7 bases, leaving 5 bases between the germline ends. The CDR3 contains 12 residues. The CDR3 bases are TGCGCCAGCAGCTTGGGGGCGAATGAGCAGTTCTTC. This encodes CASSLGANEQFF.

V gene TRBV11-1 combines with J gene TRBJ2-5; TRBD1 matches 8 bases. Germline V gives CDR1 SGHAT, CDR2 FQDESV (reference sequence). J was trimmed by 4 bases and V by 5 bases; bases with no gene match: 6. This CDR3 has 14 residues. CDR3 nucleotide sequence: TGTGCCAGCAGCACGTCGACAGGGGCAGAGACCCAGTACTTC. Its protein product is CASSTSTGAETQYF.

This clone showed up just once. V gene TRBV30 combines with J gene TRBJ1-4; D gene unclear. The CDR3 runs 15 residues. The germline V gene has CDR1 GTSNPN and CDR2 SVGIG (reference sequence). V was cut by 0 bases and J by 5 bases, with 13 bases left in between. Written as DNA, the CDR3 is TGTGCCTGGAGTGTACTAGGCAGGATCAATGAAAAACTGTTTTTT. Its translation is CAWSVLGRINEKLFF. Complete variable domain (other parts from reference TRBV30 and TRBJ1-4): SQTIHQWPATLVQPVGSPLSLECTVEGTSNPNLYWYRQAAGRGLQLLFYSVGIGQISSEVPQNLSASRPQDRQFILSSKKLLLSDSGFYLCAWSVLGRINEKLFFGSGTQLSVL.

The chain is built from TRBV27 and TRBJ1-1, with D uncertain. Trimming cost V 6 bases and J 4 bases, with 12 bases left between them. Germline V CDR1 and CDR2: MNHEY, SMNVEV (reference sequence). This CDR3 comprises 13 residues. CDR3 in DNA: TGTGCCAGCAGGAGCCCTGTGGTCACTGAAGCTTTCTTT. Its protein product is CASRSPVVTEAFF.

This clone has a handful of counts. The V and J genes are TRBV9 and TRBJ1-2; tentative D call: TRBD1 (6 bases). Germline V gene lookup returns CDR1 SGDLS and CDR2 YYNGEE. The CDR3 has 16 amino acids. V lost 3 bases and J lost 5, with 20 bases in between. The CDR3 DNA is TGTGCCAGCAGCGGCCTCATTCGACAGGCATATTATGGCTACACCTTC. It codes for CASSGLIRQAYYGYTF.

The genes are TRBV28 and TRBJ1-2; D is perhaps TRBD1 (6 bases). Trimming shortened V by 6 bases and J by 6 bases, and 14 bases separated the two germline ends. Germline V gives CDR1 MDHEN, CDR2 SYDVKM. This CDR3 spans 13 amino acids. The CDR3 sequence: CASRLQGLDGYTF. The CDR3 coding sequence is TGTGCCAGCAGGCTACAGGGTCTTGATGGCTACACCTTC.

The chain carries TRBV29-1 and TRBJ2-1; the match to TRBD1 covers 8 bases. Germline lookup yields CDR1 SQVTM and CDR2 ANQGSEA. The CDR3 consists of 16 residues. With 3 bases clipped from V and 8 bases from J, the junction kept 15 bases outside the gene matches. CDR3 sequence: CSVDTPHRGIIDEQFF. DNA for the CDR3: TGCAGCGTTGACACACCTCACAGGGGGATCATCGATGAGCAGTTCTTC.

V gene TRBV5-1 combines with J gene TRBJ2-2; 9 bases line up with TRBD2. The germline V gene has CDR1 SGHRS and CDR2 YFSETQ. The junction had 4 bases not matched to a gene; V was cut back by 1 base and J by 6 bases. CDR3 length: 15 residues. Here the CDR3 DNA reads TGCGCCAGCAGCTTGAGTATAGCGGGAGCCGGGGAGCTGTTTTTT. This encodes CASSLSIAGAGELFF.

This chain uses TRBV11-2 with TRBJ2-5; 13 bases fit TRBD2. The CDR3 contains 15 residues. V dropped 5 bases and J dropped 5; count of bases not matched to a gene: 5. Germline V gives CDR1 SGHAT, CDR2 FQNNGV. The CDR3 sequence is CASSRTSGGGETQYF. The DNA for the CDR3 is TGTGCCAGCAGCCGGACTAGCGGGGGAGGGGAGACCCAGTACTTC.

This chain uses TRBV19 with TRBJ2-1; D remains ambiguous. Germline CDR1 is LNHDA and CDR2 is SQIVND (reference sequence). The CDR3 runs 11 residues. V lost 7 bases and J 3 bases, leaving 4 bases between the germline ends. As DNA, the CDR3 is TGTGCCAGTACCGGCTACAATGAGCAGTTCTTC. This gives the protein CASTGYNEQFF.

The V and J genes are TRBV27 and TRBJ2-7; 9 bases are shared with TRBD2. In germline, CDR1 is MNHEY, CDR2 SMNVEV (reference sequence). This CDR3 region has 15 residues. Trimming at V came to 2 bases and at J to 0 bases, leaving 2 bases not matched to a gene. CDR3 nucleotides: TGTGCCAGCAGTTTAGCGGGGGGGAGCTCCTACGAGCAGTACGTC. Translation: CASSLAGGSSYEQYV.

This clone was seen a handful of times. The gene calls are TRBV6-5 and TRBJ1-4; no clear D. Per germline, CDR1 MNHEY and CDR2 SVGAGI. V was pared by 6 bases and J by 0 bases, with 11 bases between. The CDR3 is 15 amino acids. The CDR3 DNA is TGTGCCAGCAGCCATACTCTTTCAACTAATGAAAAACTGTTTTTT. Its protein product is CASSHTLSTNEKLFF.

This clone was observed once. This sequence joins TRBV7-8 and TRBJ2-7; a possible D gene is TRBD1 (5 bases). CDR3 length: 15 residues. From germline, CDR1 is SGHVS and CDR2 FQNEAQ. Trimming left V 2 bases short and J 0 bases short, with 11 bases between. In DNA form, the CDR3 reads TGTGCCAGCAGCTTAAGAAGAGACAGCTCCTACGAGCAGTACTTC. Translated, it gives CASSLRRDSSYEQYF.

On this clone: This same CDR3 is encoded by further DNA sequences in the sample. The V call is TRBV7-9, the J call TRBJ1-3; unclear D gene. CDR3 length equals 15 residues. CDR1 is SEHNR, CDR2 FQNEAQ, per germline (reference sequence). V was shortened by 2 bases and J by 0 bases, with 8 bases between the two germline ends. DNA of the CDR3: TGTGCCAGCAGCTTATCCGGGTACTCTGGAAACACCATATATTTT. Translated: CASSLSGYSGNTIYF. Using reference TRBV7-9 and TRBJ1-3 for the parts outside the CDR3, the full variable domain is DTGVSQNPRHKITKRGQNVTFRCDPISEHNRLYWYRQTLGQGPEFLTYFQNEAQLEKSRLLSDRFSAERPKGSFSTLEIQRTEQGDSAMYLCASSLSGYSGNTIYFGEGSWLTVV.

The chain uses TRBV28 and TRBJ1-2; no clear D gene. Germline V CDR1 and CDR2: MDHEN, SYDVKM. The CDR3 contains 14 residues. The V gene lost 3 bases and the J gene lost 6 bases, with 14 bases spanning the gap. CDR3 residues: CASSFIFLGDGYTF. The CDR3 DNA is TGTGCCAGCAGTTTTATATTTTTGGGCGATGGCTACACCTTC.

This clone was observed a few times. The chain links TRBV6-5 to TRBJ2-5, with 9 bases matching TRBD2. Germline lookup yields CDR1 MNHEY and CDR2 SVGAGI. The CDR3 runs to 14 residues. Unmatched junction bases numbered 4, after V lost 5 bases and J lost 3 bases. CDR3 bases: TGTGCCAGCAGTAAGGGACTAGCAGAAGAGACCCAGTACTTC. Translating it yields CASSKGLAEETQYF.

V usage is TRBV12-2 and J usage is TRBJ2-7; TRBD1 reflects the table's D call only, with no check against the DNA. TRBV12-2 is a listed pseudogene. This CDR3 region has 16 residues. The CDR3 DNA reads as TGTGCAAGTCGCTTAGGGGGACAGGGAGGTCCCTACGAGCAGTACGTC. It specifies CASRLGGQGGPYEQYV.

The chain combines TRBV28 with TRBJ2-7; the match to TRBD1 covers 9 bases. Germline CDR1 is MDHEN and CDR2 is SYDVKM. This CDR3 comprises 16 residues. V lost 3 bases, J lost 6 bases, and 12 bases stayed unmatched. The CDR3 sequence is CASSFLLRTGDFEQYF. DNA of the CDR3: TGTGCCAGCAGTTTCCTGCTTCGGACAGGGGATTTCGAGCAGTACTTC.

This clone occurred a few times. V usage is TRBV19 and J usage is TRBJ2-2; tentatively, D is TRBD2 (5 bases). Trimming took off 4 bases at V and 4 bases at J, with 19 bases between the two ends. The CDR3 is 17 amino acids. Germline CDR1 reads LNHDA; CDR2 reads SQIVND (reference sequence). CDR3 nucleotides: TGTGCCAGTAGTACGGGATTTGGGCAGGCCCTCACCGGGGAGCTGTTTTTT. Its translation: CASSTGFGQALTGELFF. The variable domain in full, completed from reference TRBV19 and TRBJ2-2, reads DGGITQSPKYLFRKEGQNVTLSCEQNLNHDAMYWYRQDPGQGLRLIYYSQIVNDFQKGDIAEGYSVSREKKESFPLTVTSAQKNPTAFYLCASSTGFGQALTGELFFGEGSRLTVL.

The chain joins TRBV10-3 to TRBJ2-1; the match to TRBD2 covers 9 bases. Per the germline V gene, CDR1 is ENHRY and CDR2 is SYGVKD. V dropped 6 bases and J dropped 5; count of bases not matched to a gene: 8. This CDR3 spans 15 amino acids. The chain's CDR3 is CAIRPPGLANNEQFF. CDR3 DNA: TGTGCCATCAGACCACCGGGACTAGCCAACAATGAGCAGTTCTTC.

This chain links TRBV4-1 with TRBJ1-2; TRBD1 agrees at 11 bases. Trimming removed 0 bases from V and 4 bases from J; junction bases left unmatched: 13. Germline V gene sequence: CDR1 MGHRA, CDR2 YSYEKL. The CDR3 consists of 19 residues. The DNA for the CDR3 is TGCGCCAGCAGCCAAGAGTACCCCCCAGGGACAGGGGGGACCTATGGCTACACCTTC. Protein: CASSQEYPPGTGGTYGYTF.

The chain is built from TRBV6-1 and TRBJ2-3, with D uncertain. This CDR3 region has 14 residues. Germline lookup yields CDR1 MNHNS and CDR2 SASEGT. Trimming took 6 bases from V and 3 from J, leaving 13 bases between them. CDR3 coding DNA: TGTGCCAGCAGGGAAACAGAATTAACAGATACGCAGTATTTT. Residues: CASRETELTDTQYF.

The chain is built from TRBV29-1 and TRBJ2-2; maybe TRBD1 (6 bases). The CDR3 extends over 16 amino acids. CDR1 is SQVTM, CDR2 ANQGSEA, per germline. Trimming took off 2 bases at V and 4 bases at J, with 17 bases between the two ends. The CDR3 sequence: CSVEYSKQGATGELFF. CDR3 bases: TGCAGCGTTGAATACTCGAAACAGGGCGCCACCGGGGAGCTGTTTTTT.

The rearrangement uses TRBV7-2 and TRBJ2-3; 7 nucleotides agree with TRBD1. Per the germline V gene, CDR1 is SGHTA and CDR2 is FQGNSA. V dropped 0 bases and J dropped 6; count of bases not matched to a gene: 6. The CDR3 is 15 amino acids. CDR3 DNA sequence: TGTGCCAGCAGCTTAGCGAACAGGGGATTCGATACGCAGTATTTT. Translating gives CASSLANRGFDTQYF.

The CDR3 sequence is CASSQRWDTGEQETQYF. For the CDR3, the DNA is TGCGCCAGCAGCCAAAGATGGGACACAGGGGAGCAAGAGACCCAGTACTTC. J is TRBJ2-5 and V is TRBV4-1; 7 positions match TRBD1. This CDR3 comprises 17 residues. Looked up from germline, CDR1 is MGHRA and CDR2 is YSYEKL. J lost 2 bases, V lost 2 bases, and 11 bases had no gene match.

For this clone: Just one base apart from a much larger clone, this may be a read error. The rearrangement uses TRBV6-1 and TRBJ1-1; no definite D call. The length of the CDR3 is 14 residues. The V gene's germline CDR1 is MNHNS and CDR2 SASEGT. V lost 1 base to trimming and J lost 0 bases, with 6 bases between them. CDR3 amino acids: CASSEGGMNTEAFF. CDR3 nucleotide sequence: TGTGCCAGCAGTGAAGGCGGGATGAACACTGAAGCTTTCTTT.

This chain links TRBV27 with TRBJ2-7; 9 bases fit TRBD1. J gave up 5 bases and V 6 bases, and 5 bases lay outside the gene matches. The CDR3 runs to 13 residues. Germline-derived CDR1 and CDR2 are MNHEY and SMNVEV (reference sequence). CDR3 nucleotide sequence: TGTGCCAGCAGAGGGACAGGGAGGAACGAGCAGTACTTC. Protein sequence: CASRGTGRNEQYF.